This T cell receptor beta chain stems from a study of Tregs in tolerant kidney transplant recipients. Points from the study as a whole: Tregs expanded with activated donor B cells seemed most donor-specific. Few patients were studied, so findings need validation in larger groups. Biological reproducibility was not directly addressed in this study.

Thawed PBMCs were FACS-sorted into unstimulated CD4+CD25+CD127- regulatory T cells, CD4+CD25- non-regulatory cells, CD4 and CD8 cells. CDR1 and CDR2 (germline): SGHTA, FQGNSA. V lost 2 bases and J lost 7, with 8 bases in between. The CDR3 runs 13 residues. About this clone: Its specificity is unknown.

TCRdb's table, derived via immunoSEQ multiplex PCR, lists solely in-frame clones and lacks some. The sample has about 15,000 clones, around nine tenths seen once. Sequenced sample: CD8+ T cells from blood. V usage is TRBV7-2 and J usage is TRBJ2-2, with D perhaps TRBD2 (5 bases). This sequence originates from a human donor in good health. CDR3 in amino acids: CASSLTGFGELFF. The DNA for the CDR3 is TGTGCCAGCAGCTTAACGGGGTTCGGGGAGCTGTTTTTT.